The 14 T cell receptor beta chains listed next were all sequenced from one sample in a study of T-cell reconstitution after alpha-beta-depleted transplantation in children. Preparation of the TCRbeta library involved a method that used unique molecular identifiers. MiXCR was run by TCRdb on the PCR reads, yielding one entry per CDR3 protein. The sample includes about a million distinct CDR3 sequences, 25% to 30% seen only once; the top ten take about 28%. Here the sequenced sample was PBMCs, mostly from graft donor cells, taken 360 days after TCRalphabeta/CD19-depleted stem cell transplant. The receptors come from a boy younger than two who had a stem cell transplant for SCID, so the T cells may come from the graft donor.

The V and J genes are TRBV7-2 and TRBJ2-1; D might be TRBD2 (7 bases). The CDR3 is made up of 16 amino acids. Per the germline V gene, CDR1 is SGHTA and CDR2 is FQGNSA. Trimming pared 1 base from V and 4 bases from J, leaving 14 bases between. CDR3 DNA sequence: TGTGCCAGCAGCTTAGGGGGGGGCCGGGCATACAATGAGCAGTTCTTC. Translated: CASSLGGGRAYNEQFF.

This chain joins TRBV3-1 and TRBJ2-1; 7 nucleotides match TRBD1. V was pared by 6 bases and J by 5 bases, with 10 bases of the junction left unmatched. The CDR3 is made up of 15 amino acids. The germline V gene encodes CDR1 LGHDT and CDR2 YNNKEL (reference sequence). This CDR3 reads CASRRMGQYHNEQFF. The CDR3 DNA sequence: TGTGCCAGCAGAAGAATGGGACAGTATCACAATGAGCAGTTCTTC.

The chain has TRBV5-1 and TRBJ2-5; 7 nucleotides agree with TRBD1. Germline trimming cut 7 bases from V and 5 bases from J; bases unmatched to any gene: 14. There are 15 residues in the CDR3. In germline, CDR1 is SGHRS, CDR2 YFSETQ. The chain's CDR3 is CASSLSTGVWETQYF. Written as DNA, the CDR3 is TGCGCCAGCTCCCTTTCCACAGGGGTATGGGAGACCCAGTACTTC.

The genes are TRBV7-9 and TRBJ1-2; the match to TRBD1 covers 8 bases. V was clipped by 5 bases and J by 3 bases; unmatched bases: 8. Germline assignment: CDR1 SEHNR and CDR2 FQNEAQ (reference sequence). CDR3 size: 15 residues. The CDR3 spells CASSPIAGGDYGYTF. In DNA, the CDR3 is TGTGCCAGCAGCCCGATAGCAGGGGGCGACTATGGCTACACCTTC.

The J gene is TRBJ2-7, the V gene TRBV13; tentatively, D is TRBD1 (6 bases). This CDR3 comprises 16 residues. Germline lookup yields CDR1 PRHDT and CDR2 FYEKMQ (reference sequence). Deletions cut 6 bases from V and 5 bases from J, with 23 bases between. The CDR3 reads CASSSPNRAGAHEQYF. The CDR3, as DNA: TGTGCCAGCAGTTCACCGAACCGGGCAGGGGCCCACGAGCAGTACTTC. The full variable domain, completed using reference TRBV13 and TRBJ2-7, is AAGVIQSPRHLIKEKRETATLKCYPIPRHDTVYWYQQGPGQDPQFLISFYEKMQSDKGSIPDRFSAQQFSDYHSELNMSSLELGDSALYFCASSSPNRAGAHEQYFGPGTRLTVT.

The rearrangement uses TRBV5-5 and TRBJ2-1; either TRBD1 or TRBD2 may supply D (6 bases each). The length of the CDR3 is 17 residues. The V end was cut by 3 bases, the J end by 0 bases, with 16 bases between. CDR1 SGHKS and CDR2 YYEKEE come from the germline V gene (reference sequence). Here the CDR3 reads CASSWYPGASSYNEQFF. The CDR3 DNA is TGTGCCAGCAGCTGGTACCCGGGGGCCAGCTCCTACAATGAGCAGTTCTTC.

Only a few counts were recorded for this clonotype. V usage is TRBV20-1 and J usage is TRBJ2-5; TRBD2 matches at 9 bases. The CDR3 is 15 residues long. Germline V lookup: CDR1 DFQATT, CDR2 SNEGSKA (reference sequence). Trimming at V came to 3 bases and at J to 0 bases, leaving 5 bases not matched to a gene. The CDR3 reads CSASELAGYQETQYF. Written as DNA, the CDR3 is TGCAGTGCTAGTGAGCTAGCGGGGTACCAAGAGACCCAGTACTTC.

The J gene is TRBJ2-7, the V gene TRBV7-2, with D perhaps given as TRBD1 or TRBD2 (5 bases each). V was clipped by 6 bases and J by 4 bases, with 22 bases between them. This CDR3 is 16 amino acids long. Germline V lookup: CDR1 SGHTA, CDR2 FQGNSA. CDR3 nucleotides: TGTGCCAGCAGTCATGAGGGTCCCATGGGACCGTACGAGCAGTACTTC. The encoded protein is CASSHEGPMGPYEQYF.

This clonotype was counted only a few times. DNA for the CDR3: TGTGCCAGCAGCCCAGCACGGGGCCCCGGCTCCTACGAGCAGTACTTC. Translated, it gives CASSPARGPGSYEQYF. The chain is built from TRBV7-6 and TRBJ2-7, with D perhaps TRBD1 or TRBD2 (5 bases each). CDR3 size: 16 residues. CDR1 and CDR2 (germline): SGHVS, FNYEAQ. V was clipped by 5 bases and J by 0 bases, with 17 bases between them.

The chain couples TRBV2 to TRBJ1-1, with 8 bases lining up with TRBD1. Germline V gene sequence: CDR1 SNHLY, CDR2 FYNNEI. V shed 7 bases and J 5 bases; nucleotides not matched to a gene: 18. This CDR3 comprises 17 residues. CDR3 in DNA: TGTGCCAGCAAAAGGGTAAAGGACAGGGTTTATGGTACTGAAGCTTTCTTT. Residues: CASKRVKDRVYGTEAFF.

In this sample, this clonotype turned up a few times. The rearrangement uses TRBV15 and TRBJ1-3, with 10 bases that match TRBD1. With V trimmed by 11 bases and J by 11 bases, 15 bases remained unmatched. Germline V lookup: CDR1 LNHNV, CDR2 YYDKDF (reference sequence). CDR3 size: 14 residues. CDR3 region: CAAADRGLRTAIYF. DNA of the CDR3: TGTGCCGCCGCAGACAGGGGGCTAAGGACCGCCATATATTTT.

In its sample, this clonotype was seen a few times. This chain connects TRBV20-1 to TRBJ2-2, with no clear D. Germline lookup yields CDR1 DFQATT and CDR2 SNEGSKA (reference sequence). CDR3 size: 12 residues. With 3 bases removed from V and 7 bases from J, the gap between germline ends came to 9 bases. Here the CDR3 DNA reads TGCAGTGCTAGGGGCAGTCTCGGGGAGCTGTTTTTT. Protein sequence: CSARGSLGELFF.

The rearrangement joins TRBV12-3 or TRBV12-4 to TRBJ1-2; 10 bases match TRBD1. CDR3 size: 14 residues. The J segment lost 4 bases and the V segment lost 3 bases, leaving 2 bases of the junction unmatched. The CDR3 nucleotides read TGTGCCAGCAGTTTTCGGACAGGGGGCTATGGCTACACCTTC. This encodes CASSFRTGGYGYTF.

This clonotype was counted only a few times. The genes are TRBV7-2 and TRBJ2-7, with TRBD2 matching 13 bases. Germline V gene sequence: CDR1 SGHTA, CDR2 FQGNSA. There are 15 residues in the CDR3. The V and J ends lost 5 bases and 3 bases, in that order; junction bases with no gene match: 4. The CDR3 sequence: CASSIGTSGDYEQYF. The CDR3 DNA sequence: TGTGCCAGCAGCATAGGGACTAGCGGGGACTACGAGCAGTACTTC.